This TCR beta chain is drawn from a study of blood T cell repertoires in COVID-19. Overall study: Spain, Italy and the United States supplied samples that represented acute and convalescent COVID-19.

Germline V gives CDR1 SGHTS, CDR2 YDEGEE. V was trimmed by 4 bases and J by 4 bases, leaving 12 bases between them. This CDR3 has 14 amino acids. Original processing methods: It was from reference gene primer amplification that nucleated cell counts were estimated. Measured with immunoSEQ multiplex PCR; TCRdb has only the in-frame clones, and not every one. The DNA gave D and trimming, while V, J and clone size come from that table. Among about 350,000 clones, 88% were seen once, and the ten largest hold 1%. Cohort allocation depended upon clinical history that participants reported. This receptor was taken from a woman under 40 who had been exposed to COVID-19. Material for sequencing was PBMCs or T cells enriched from blood (not recorded which). The gene calls are TRBV5-8 and TRBJ2-1, with D possibly being TRBD1 (5 bases). The CDR3 bases are TGTGCCAGCAGCCCCCTAGGGGCTTACAATGAGCAGTTCTTC. Translating gives CASSPLGAYNEQFF. Full variable domain (outside the CDR3, taken from reference TRBV5-8 and TRBJ2-1): EAGVTQSPTHLIKTRGQQATLRCSPISGHTSVYWYQQALGLGLQFLLWYDEGEERNRGNFPPRFSGRQFPNYSSELNVNALELEDSALYLCASSPLGAYNEQFFGPGTRLTVL.